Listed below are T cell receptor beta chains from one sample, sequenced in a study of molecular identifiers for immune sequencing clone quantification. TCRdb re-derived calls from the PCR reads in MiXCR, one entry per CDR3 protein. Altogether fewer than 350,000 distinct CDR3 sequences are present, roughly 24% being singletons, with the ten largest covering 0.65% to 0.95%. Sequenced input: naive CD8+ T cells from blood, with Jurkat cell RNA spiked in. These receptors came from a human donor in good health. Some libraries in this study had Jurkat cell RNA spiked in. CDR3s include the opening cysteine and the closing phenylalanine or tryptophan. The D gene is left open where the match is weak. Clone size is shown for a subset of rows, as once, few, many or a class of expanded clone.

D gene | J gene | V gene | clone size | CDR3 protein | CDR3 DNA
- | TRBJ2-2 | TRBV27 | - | CASNLFAGYTGELFF | TGTGCCAGCAATTTATTTGCGGGATACACCGGGGAGCTGTTTTTT
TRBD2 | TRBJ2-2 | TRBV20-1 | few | CSAEGVGREDRKNTGELFF | TGCAGTGCGGAAGGGGTTGGGCGGGAGGACCGAAAGAACACCGGGGAGCTGTTTTTT
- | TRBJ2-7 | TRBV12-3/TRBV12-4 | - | CASSLAGVGQYF | TGTGCCAGCAGTTTGGCAGGGGTCGGGCAGTACTTC
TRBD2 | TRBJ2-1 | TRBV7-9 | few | CASSQERDSYNEQFF | TGTGCCAGCAGCCAAGAGCGGGACTCCTACAATGAGCAGTTCTTC
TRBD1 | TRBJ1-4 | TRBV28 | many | CASRPGQFGVGLFF | TGTGCCAGCCGGCCGGGACAGTTTGGAGTAGGACTGTTTTTT
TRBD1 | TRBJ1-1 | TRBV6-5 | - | CASSYSGDRGPTEAFF | TGTGCCAGCAGTTACTCGGGGGACAGGGGGCCCACTGAAGCTTTCTTT
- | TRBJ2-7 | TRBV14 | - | CASSQDFGPDDEQYF | TGTGCCAGCAGCCAAGACTTTGGCCCCGACGACGAGCAGTACTTC
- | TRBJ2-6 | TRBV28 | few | CASGLALAAGNSGANVLTF | TGTGCCAGCGGGTTAGCACTAGCCGCAGGGAACTCTGGGGCCAACGTCCTGACTTTC
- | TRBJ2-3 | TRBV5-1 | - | CASSLGGARGFTDTQYF | TGCGCCAGCAGCTTGGGGGGTGCGCGGGGCTTCACAGATACGCAGTATTTT
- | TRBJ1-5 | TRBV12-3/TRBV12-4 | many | CASSLRSNQPQHF | TGTGCCAGCAGTTTAAGGAGCAATCAGCCCCAGCATTTT
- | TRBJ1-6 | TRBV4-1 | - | CASSQFLGGAPGNSPLHF | TGCGCCAGCAGCCAATTTTTAGGGGGGGCGCCCGGGAATTCACCCCTCCACTTT
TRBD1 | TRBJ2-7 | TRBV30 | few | CAWSSQDRGHEQYF | TGTGCCTGGAGCTCGCAGGACAGGGGGCATGAGCAGTACTTC
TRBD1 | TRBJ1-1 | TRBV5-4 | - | CASSFRGGETEAFF | TGTGCCAGCAGCTTCCGAGGGGGCGAGACTGAAGCTTTCTTT
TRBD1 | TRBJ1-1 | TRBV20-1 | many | CSARTGVEGTEAFF | TGCAGTGCTAGGACAGGGGTCGAGGGCACTGAAGCTTTCTTT
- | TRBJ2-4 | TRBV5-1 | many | CASSSTDPKNIQYF | TGCGCCAGCAGCTCAACGGACCCCAAAAACATTCAGTACTTC
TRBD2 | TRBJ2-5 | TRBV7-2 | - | CASSWGLALGETQYF | TGTGCCAGCAGCTGGGGACTAGCGCTAGGAGAGACCCAGTACTTC
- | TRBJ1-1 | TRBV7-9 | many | CASSPSGSEAFF | TGTGCCAGCAGCCCCTCAGGGTCTGAAGCTTTCTTT
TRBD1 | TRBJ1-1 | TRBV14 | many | CASSQAGTGGPEAFF | TGTGCCAGCAGCCAGGCCGGGACAGGGGGCCCTGAAGCTTTCTTT
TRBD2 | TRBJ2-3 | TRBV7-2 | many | CASSSGLAGELYTQYF | TGTGCCAGCAGCTCCGGACTAGCGGGAGAACTTTATACGCAGTATTTT
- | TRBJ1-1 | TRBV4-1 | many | CASSHPGLDTEAFF | TGCGCCAGCAGCCACCCAGGTTTGGACACTGAAGCTTTCTTT
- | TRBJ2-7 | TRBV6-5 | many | CASGTDPTVPEQYF | TGTGCCAGCGGAACCGACCCCACCGTCCCCGAGCAGTACTTC
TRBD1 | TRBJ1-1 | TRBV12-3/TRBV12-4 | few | CASSPRQGLGTEAFF | TGTGCCAGCAGTCCCCGACAGGGACTGGGCACTGAAGCTTTCTTT
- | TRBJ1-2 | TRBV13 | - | CASSLTGPSAPLTDGYTF | TGTGCCAGCAGCTTAACCGGGCCGAGCGCCCCCTTAACGGATGGCTACACCTTC
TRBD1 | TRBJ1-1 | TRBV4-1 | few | CASSQDRDRVQRTEAFF | TGCGCCAGCAGCCAAGATCGGGACAGGGTGCAACGCACTGAAGCTTTCTTT
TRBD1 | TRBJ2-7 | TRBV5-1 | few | CASSEDRGYYEQYF | TGCGCCAGCAGCGAGGACAGGGGTTACTACGAGCAGTACTTC
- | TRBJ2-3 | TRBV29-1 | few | CSVDAGAFTDTQYF | TGCAGCGTTGACGCAGGGGCCTTCACAGATACGCAGTATTTT
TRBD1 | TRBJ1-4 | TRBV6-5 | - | CASSYTDRGLAKLFF | TGTGCCAGCAGTTACACCGACAGGGGGCTTGCAAAACTGTTTTTT
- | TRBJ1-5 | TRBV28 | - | CASSLNPGAGQPQHF | TGTGCCAGCAGTTTAAACCCCGGGGCCGGTCAGCCCCAGCATTTT
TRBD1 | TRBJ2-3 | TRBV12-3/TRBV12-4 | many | CASSLPQQGVTDTQYF | TGTGCCAGCAGTTTACCCCAACAGGGGGTGACAGATACGCAGTATTTT